Following are 3 T cell receptor beta chains from one sample sequenced in a study of blood T cells in healthy people across ages. Through a sample-barcoded 5' primer and a J-beta primer mix, a second PCR was run for 7 to 11 cycles. TCRdb independently ran MiXCR on the 5' RACE reads; one entry per CDR3 protein. In the table there are roughly 800,000 distinct CDR3 sequences, 55% to 70% of which are singletons. The source material was blood. The source is a man between 25 and 39 years old in good health.

The chain combines TRBV12-3 or TRBV12-4 with TRBJ2-1, with TRBD2 matching over 10 bases. The CDR3 runs 13 residues. V gave up 7 bases and J gave up 7 bases; unmatched junction bases: 4. The CDR3 reads CASTLTSGNEQFF. CDR3 DNA: TGTGCCAGCACCCTGACTAGCGGGAATGAGCAGTTCTTC.

There are a few counts of this clonotype. A read error may produce the germline difference seen at one junction end. The V and J genes are TRBV4-1 and TRBJ1-2; D not certain. CDR1 is MGHRA and CDR2 is YSYEKL in the germline V gene. The CDR3 consists of 12 residues. The CDR3 DNA reads TGTGCCAGCAGCCAAGATAACTATGGCTACACCTTC. Amino acid sequence: CASSQDNYGYTF.

The chain recombines TRBV4-2 with TRBJ1-4, with 7 bases fitting TRBD1. In germline, CDR1 is LGHNA, CDR2 YNFKEQ. CDR3 length equals 16 residues. The V segment lost 3 bases and the J segment 4 bases; nucleotides outside the gene matches: 8. The CDR3 DNA sequence: TGTGCCAGCAGCCAGAGGGGGCAGGTTGATAATGAAAAACTGTTTTTT. Translating it yields CASSQRGQVDNEKLFF.